This T cell receptor beta chain was identified in a study of blood T cell repertoires in COVID-19. This CDR3 is built from 12 residues. Germline loops: CDR1 GTSNPN, CDR2 SVGIG (reference sequence). The ends were cut back, 1 base at V and 2 bases at J, with 6 bases in the middle. Using immunoSEQ multiplex PCR, the repertoire was profiled, and TCRdb retains in-frame clones only, with some absent. The data contain about 150,000 clones, about 86% of them singletons. Sequencing was performed on peripheral blood. The receptor comes from a man aged 70 or older with acute or convalescent COVID-19. V and J are TRBV30 and TRBJ2-7, with D hard to call. The CDR3 region is CAWSGATYEQYF. The CDR3 coding sequence is TGTGCCTGGAGTGGGGCTACCTACGAGCAGTACTTC.